This T cell receptor beta chain was sequenced during a study of spatial heterogeneity in lung cancer. Across the whole study: A unique TCR and UMI combination showed up more than ten times in raw reads, on average. Whole-study findings and limits: There was tracking of ubiquitous and regional nonsynonymous mutations by the respective counts of ubiquitous and regional expanded TCRs. Expanded intratumoral alpha and beta TCR counts tracked tumor mutation counts. Of tumor T cells, an estimated coverage of 5.5% to 9% was reached for alpha chains and approximately 14% for beta chains.

This clonotype occurred many times. Its antigen is not known. TCRdb redid the calling of the 5' RACE reads with MiXCR, one entry per CDR3 protein. The sample shows over 10,000 distinct CDR3 sequences, about 3.2% of them seen only once. Trimming took 3 bases from V and 0 from J, leaving 9 bases between them. Germline loops: CDR1 SNHLY, CDR2 FYNNEI. This CDR3 contains 14 residues. The time point: sample taken at primary tumor resection. Unsorted tumor, nontumor lung tissue or cryopreserved PBMC supplied the whole RNA. The receptor comes from a male donor with early-stage non-small cell lung cancer. Here the sequenced sample was lung tumor tissue, taken at surgery. The rearrangement joins TRBV2 to TRBJ2-7, with D uncertain. Here the CDR3 reads CASSEFDNSYEQYF. The DNA for the CDR3 is TGTGCCAGCAGTGAGTTTGACAACTCCTACGAGCAGTACTTC.